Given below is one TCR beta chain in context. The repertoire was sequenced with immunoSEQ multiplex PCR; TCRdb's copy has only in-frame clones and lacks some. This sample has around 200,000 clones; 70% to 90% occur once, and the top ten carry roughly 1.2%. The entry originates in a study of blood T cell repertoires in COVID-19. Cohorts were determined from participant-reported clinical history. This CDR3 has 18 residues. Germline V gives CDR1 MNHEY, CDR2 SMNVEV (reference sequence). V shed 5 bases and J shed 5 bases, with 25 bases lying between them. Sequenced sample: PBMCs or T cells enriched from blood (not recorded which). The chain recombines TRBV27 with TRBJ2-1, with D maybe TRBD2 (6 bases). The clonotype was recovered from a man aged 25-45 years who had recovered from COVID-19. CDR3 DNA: TGTGCCAGCAGTGGGGGTCCGGGACTCCAGCCGAATCACAATGAGCAGTTCTTC. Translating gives CASSGGPGLQPNHNEQFF.